These 3 T cell receptor beta chains share one sample of origin, sequenced in a study of blood T cell repertoires in COVID-19. The data were produced by immunoSEQ multiplex PCR, yet TCRdb's version contains in-frame clones alone and is incomplete. The sample has a few hundred thousand clones, 82% seen once. The sample consisted of PBMCs or T cells enriched from blood (not recorded which). The receptors here all came from a woman aged 60-75 years who had recovered from COVID-19.

This chain links TRBV6-5 with TRBJ1-2; perhaps TRBD1 as D (6 bases). The CDR3 sequence is 14 residues long. Germline assignment: CDR1 MNHEY and CDR2 SVGAGI. Trimming took off 6 bases at V and 3 bases at J, with 14 bases between the two ends. The CDR3 loop is CASSRRQEDYGYTF. CDR3 nucleotides: TGTGCCAGCAGCCGACGACAGGAGGACTATGGCTACACCTTC.

The rearrangement uses TRBV6-2 or TRBV6-3 and TRBJ1-5; D remains unclear. CDR1 is MNHEY and CDR2 is SVGEGT in the germline V gene. The CDR3 runs to 13 residues. V was trimmed by 6 bases and J by 3 bases, leaving 9 bases between them. CDR3 protein: CASSSGVNQPQHF. CDR3 bases: TGTGCCAGCAGCTCCGGGGTCAATCAGCCCCAGCATTTT.

V usage is TRBV6-5 and J usage is TRBJ1-3; the D is unclear. The V gene's germline CDR1 is MNHEY and CDR2 SVGAGI. V shed 0 bases and J shed 0 bases, with 9 bases lying between them. CDR3 size: 16 residues. CDR3 coding DNA: TGTGCCAGCAGTTACTCGGTCGGGATCTCTGGAAACACCATATATTTT. Amino acid sequence: CASSYSVGISGNTIYF.